These 10 T cell receptor beta chains were sequenced from one sample in a study of Graves' ophthalmopathy and Graves' hyperthyroidism. Using RNA transcripts, the TCR beta CDR3 regions were amplified. Scientists carried out first-round RT-PCR using HTBI primers and then a second-round multiplex PCR. TCRdb reprocessed the multiplex PCR reads via MiXCR and lists one record per CDR3 protein. The sample contains under 800,000 distinct CDR3 sequences, about a fifth of which appear only once. The sequenced sample was peripheral blood. Receptors were obtained from a woman aged 18-30 years with stable Graves' hyperthyroidism. Some clones in this sample may be carry-over from other donors' samples.

The sample holds a few counts of this clonotype. The chain recombines TRBV12-3 or TRBV12-4 with TRBJ1-1; no reliable D call. The CDR3 runs 12 residues. V lost 5 bases and J 2 bases, leaving 6 bases between the germline ends. The DNA for the CDR3 is TGTGCCAGCAGTCCATTTAACACTGAAGCTTTCTTT. Amino acid sequence: CASSPFNTEAFF.

This chain links TRBV27 with TRBJ1-1; D is unclear. The CDR3 length is 15 residues. The germline CDR1 and CDR2 sequences are MNHEY and SMNVEV (reference sequence). V lost 0 bases and J lost 0, with 8 bases in between. CDR3: CASSLSLQLNTEAFF. The CDR3, as DNA: TGTGCCAGCAGTTTATCGTTACAGCTGAACACTGAAGCTTTCTTT.

The chain recombines TRBV11-2 with TRBJ1-3; D possibly corresponds to TRBD1 (6 bases). This CDR3 contains 14 residues. The ends were cut back, 5 bases at V and 5 bases at J, with 13 bases in the middle. Per the germline V gene, CDR1 is SGHAT and CDR2 is FQNNGV. The CDR3 sequence is CASSPGDTRNTIYF. The CDR3 DNA reads as TGTGCCAGCAGCCCCGGGGACACCCGAAACACCATATATTTT.

The rearrangement joins TRBV6-2 or TRBV6-3 to TRBJ1-2, with unresolved D. The germline V gene has CDR1 MNHEY and CDR2 SVGEGT. V was trimmed by 2 bases and J by 4 bases, leaving 8 bases between them. The CDR3 covers 13 residues. CDR3 DNA sequence: TGTGCCAGCAGTTACGAAAGGCCCTATGGCTACACCTTC. It codes for CASSYERPYGYTF.

Many counts were recorded for this clonotype. The genes are TRBV12-3 or TRBV12-4 and TRBJ2-5; 8 bases agree with TRBD1. Trimming removed 3 bases from V and 5 bases from J; junction bases left unmatched: 8. This CDR3 has 15 amino acids. The CDR3 sequence is CASSLGTGKRETQYF. CDR3 sequence (DNA): TGTGCCAGCAGTTTGGGGACAGGAAAGCGGGAGACCCAGTACTTC.

At least ten counts were recorded for this clonotype. The chain joins TRBV11-2 to TRBJ1-1, with D tentatively TRBD1 (5 bases). This CDR3 spans 15 amino acids. V shed 0 bases and J shed 5 bases, with 13 bases lying between them. The V gene's germline CDR1 is SGHAT and CDR2 FQNNGV. CDR3 sequence reads: CASSLELRGRTEAFF. CDR3 DNA sequence: TGTGCCAGCAGCTTAGAGTTGCGGGGGAGGACTGAAGCTTTCTTT.

This clonotype came up many times. V gene TRBV29-1 combines with J gene TRBJ1-1; TRBD1 matches 9 bases. The CDR3 has 15 amino acids. Germline CDR1 reads SQVTM; CDR2 reads ANQGSEA. The trim removed 2 bases at V and 3 bases at J, leaving 7 bases unmatched. CDR3 loop: CSVEWGRTGDTEAFF. CDR3 in DNA: TGCAGCGTTGAATGGGGACGGACAGGGGACACTGAAGCTTTCTTT.

The sample holds many counts of this clonotype. The chain uses TRBV9 and TRBJ1-6, with 10 bases that match TRBD1. Trimming cost V 3 bases and J 7 bases; bases outside gene matches: 4. CDR3 length: 15 residues. Germline V gene lookup returns CDR1 SGDLS and CDR2 YYNGEE. The CDR3, as DNA: TGTGCCAGCAGCGCCCGGGACAGGGGCAATTCACCCCTCCACTTT. Its translation: CASSARDRGNSPLHF.

The chain is built from TRBV12-3 or TRBV12-4 and TRBJ2-7; D is perhaps TRBD1 (5 bases). The CDR3 runs to 14 residues. Trimming removed 8 bases from V and 2 bases from J, with 16 bases in between. CDR3 protein: CASSDGRAPYEQYF. Written as DNA, the CDR3 is TGTGCCAGCTCGGATGGCAGGGCCCCCTACGAGCAGTACTTC.

V usage is TRBV24-1 and J usage is TRBJ2-7, with 7 positions matching TRBD1. The CDR3 is 15 amino acids. CDR1 is KGHDR, CDR2 SFDVKD, per germline. Trimming at V came to 9 bases and at J to 2 bases, leaving 12 bases not matched to a gene. The CDR3 spells CATRGQLIIAYEQYF. CDR3 in DNA: TGTGCCACCCGGGGACAGCTTATCATAGCCTACGAGCAGTACTTC.